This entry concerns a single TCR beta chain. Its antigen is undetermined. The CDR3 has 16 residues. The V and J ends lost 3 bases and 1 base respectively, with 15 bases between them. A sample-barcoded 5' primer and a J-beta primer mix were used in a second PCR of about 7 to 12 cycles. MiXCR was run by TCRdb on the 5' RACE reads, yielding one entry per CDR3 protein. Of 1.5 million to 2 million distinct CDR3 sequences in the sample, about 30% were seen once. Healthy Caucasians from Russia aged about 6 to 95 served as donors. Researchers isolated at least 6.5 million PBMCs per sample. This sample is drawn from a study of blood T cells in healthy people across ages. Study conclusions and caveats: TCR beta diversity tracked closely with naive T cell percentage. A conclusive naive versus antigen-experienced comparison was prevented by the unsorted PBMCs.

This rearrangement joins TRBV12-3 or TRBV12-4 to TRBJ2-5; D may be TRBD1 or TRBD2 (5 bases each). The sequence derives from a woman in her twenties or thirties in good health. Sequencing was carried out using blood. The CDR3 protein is CASSFLLRDPQETQYF. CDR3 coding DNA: TGTGCCAGCAGTTTTCTGTTACGGGACCCCCAAGAGACCCAGTACTTC.